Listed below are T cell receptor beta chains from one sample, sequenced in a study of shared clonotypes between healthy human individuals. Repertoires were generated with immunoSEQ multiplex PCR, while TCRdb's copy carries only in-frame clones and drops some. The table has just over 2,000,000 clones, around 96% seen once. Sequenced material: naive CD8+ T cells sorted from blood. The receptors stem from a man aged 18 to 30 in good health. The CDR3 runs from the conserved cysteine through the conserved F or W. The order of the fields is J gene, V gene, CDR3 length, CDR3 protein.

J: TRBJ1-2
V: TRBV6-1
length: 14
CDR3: CASSPTGGGYGYTF

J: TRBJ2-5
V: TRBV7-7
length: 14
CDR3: CASSSGVGEETQYF

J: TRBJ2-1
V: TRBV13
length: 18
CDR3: CASSLDRGQGISGDEQFF

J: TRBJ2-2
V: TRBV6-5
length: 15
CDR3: CASSLWTSGTGELFF

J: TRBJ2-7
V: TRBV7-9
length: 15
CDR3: CASSLGTGASSEQYF

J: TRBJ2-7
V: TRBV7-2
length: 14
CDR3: CASSLPGGAYEQYF

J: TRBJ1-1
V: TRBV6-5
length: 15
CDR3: CASSADTGGDTEAFF

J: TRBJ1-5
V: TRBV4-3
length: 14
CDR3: CASSQDKHHQPQHF

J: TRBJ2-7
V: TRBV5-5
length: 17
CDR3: CASSLGTTLNYPYEQYF

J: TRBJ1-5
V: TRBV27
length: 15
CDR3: CASSFTWVGDQPQHF

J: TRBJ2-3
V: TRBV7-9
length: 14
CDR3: CASSFVGGTDTQYF

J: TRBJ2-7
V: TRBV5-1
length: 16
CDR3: CASSDLGLPYSYEQYF

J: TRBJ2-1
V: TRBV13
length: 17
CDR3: CASSLGPGGDPYNEQFF

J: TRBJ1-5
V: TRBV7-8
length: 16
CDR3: CASSSSLGDSNQPQHF

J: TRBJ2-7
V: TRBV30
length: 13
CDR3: CAWSKQGSYEQYF

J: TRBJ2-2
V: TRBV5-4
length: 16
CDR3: CASSLIQTANTGELFF